The rows below give T cell receptor beta chains drawn from one sample of a study of blood T cell repertoires in COVID-19. Only in-frame clones appear in the TCRdb table, and some are missing; sequencing was by immunoSEQ multiplex PCR. This sample has approximately 240,000 clones, with roughly 90% found just once. The sequencing sample was made of peripheral blood. The receptors stem from a woman in her thirties or forties who had recovered from COVID-19. CDR3s include the opening cysteine and the closing phenylalanine or tryptophan. A D gene is named only where the DNA matches it firmly. Size is omitted from some rows. Given values are once, few, many or a class for expanded clones.

cdr3_nt cdr3_aa d_call j_call v_call clone_size
TGCGCCAGCAGCCAAGGCCGGGGGGAAAAGGGTGAAAAACTGTTTTTT CASSQGRGEKGEKLFF NA TRBJ1-4 TRBV4-1 NA
TGTGCCAGCAGTTTACTAGCGGGGGGGCCGAGTACGCAGTATTTT CASSLLAGGPSTQYF TRBD2 TRBJ2-3 TRBV27 NA
TGTGCTAGCAGCTTAGATCCAGCGCTTCGGACCGGGGAGCTGTTTTTT CASSLDPALRTGELFF NA TRBJ2-2 TRBV7-7 NA
TGCGCCAGCAGCTATAGTGGACAAAACACCGGGGAGCTGTTTTTT CASSYSGQNTGELFF NA TRBJ2-2 TRBV5-1 NA
TGTGCCAGTAGTATTGTCGGGTTTGTGAATTACAATGAGCAGTTCTTC CASSIVGFVNYNEQFF NA TRBJ2-1 TRBV19 NA
TGTGCCAGCAGTCCACGGGGGACAGTCTCCTACGAGCAGTACTTC CASSPRGTVSYEQYF NA TRBJ2-7 TRBV27 NA
TGTGCCAGCAGTTCGTGGGGCCAGCCCCAGCATTTT CASSSWGQPQHF NA TRBJ1-5 TRBV12-3/TRBV12-4 NA
TGTGCCACCAGCAGATCCAGGGACAGGGGAGACAATGAGCAGTTCTTC CATSRSRDRGDNEQFF TRBD1 TRBJ2-1 TRBV15 once
TGTGCCAGCAGCTTGGCGGGGATATGGGCCAAAAACATTCAGTACTTC CASSLAGIWAKNIQYF NA TRBJ2-4 TRBV5-6 NA
TGTGCCTGGAGGGCGCAGGGGCTTGGCTATGGCTACACCTTC CAWRAQGLGYGYTF NA TRBJ1-2 TRBV30 NA
TGTGCCAGCTCACCATGGGACTCAGCCTACTACGAGCAGTACTTC CASSPWDSAYYEQYF NA TRBJ2-7 TRBV18 NA
TGTGCCTGGAGTAGGGGAGAGACCCAGTACTTC CAWSRGETQYF NA TRBJ2-5 TRBV30 NA
TGTGCCAGCAGAGGACAGACAACCAACACCGGGGAGCTGTTTTTT CASRGQTTNTGELFF NA TRBJ2-2 TRBV2 once
TGTGCCAGCAGCCAGTCCTACCGGGACAGGGGGCTAACCGGGGAGCTGTTTTTT CASSQSYRDRGLTGELFF TRBD1 TRBJ2-2 TRBV4-2 NA
TGTGCCAGCAGTTCCGGACTAGCGGTGAACCCAAATGAGCAGTTCTTC CASSSGLAVNPNEQFF TRBD2 TRBJ2-1 TRBV28 NA
TGCAGCGTTGTGCGGGAAGGCTATGGCTACACCTTC CSVVREGYGYTF NA TRBJ1-2 TRBV29-1 NA
TGTGCCAGCAGCTCACGTCCAGCGGGTCTCTACAATGAGCAGTTCTTC CASSSRPAGLYNEQFF NA TRBJ2-1 TRBV5-6 NA
TGCAGTGCTAGTGAGGGACTAGCGGGGGGAACAGATACGCAGTATTTT CSASEGLAGGTDTQYF TRBD2 TRBJ2-3 TRBV20-1 NA
TGTGCCAGTAGTCCGGACAGCAAGGGTCAGCCCCAGCATTTT CASSPDSKGQPQHF NA TRBJ1-5 TRBV19 NA
TGCGCCAGCAGCCAAGATCGGGTAGCTGGGGGAGGGGAGACCCAGTACTTC CASSQDRVAGGGETQYF TRBD2 TRBJ2-5 TRBV4-1 NA
TGTGCCAGCAGTACTAGGGGACAGGGGGATGGAAACACCATATATTTT CASSTRGQGDGNTIYF TRBD1 TRBJ1-3 TRBV28 NA
TGTGCCAGCAGTTTTAACCCCAGTAGGACTAGCGGGAGGTACGAGCAGTACTTC CASSFNPSRTSGRYEQYF TRBD2 TRBJ2-7 TRBV27 once
TGTGCCAGCAGCATGGACTCGATAGAGTACTTC CASSMDSIEYF NA TRBJ2-7 TRBV5-4 NA
TGTGCCAGCAGTCCGGGATTCTCACGCCACTACGAGCAGTACTTC CASSPGFSRHYEQYF NA TRBJ2-7 TRBV6-2/TRBV6-3 NA
TGTGCCAGCAGCGCAGGGACTCGTAACCCCAATGAGCAGTTCTTC CASSAGTRNPNEQFF NA TRBJ2-1 TRBV11-2 NA
TGCAGCGTTCTTTGGGCTAGCGGAGGCATTCAGTACTTC CSVLWASGGIQYF TRBD2 TRBJ2-4 TRBV29-1 NA
TGTGCCAGTAGTATAGGTGCGGGGCCTCGAGCGGATACGCAGTATTTT CASSIGAGPRADTQYF NA TRBJ2-3 TRBV19 NA
TGTGCCAGTAGTATAGGGCCGGGGGGGGCATCTTACAATGAGCAGTTCTTC CASSIGPGGASYNEQFF TRBD2 TRBJ2-1 TRBV19 NA
TGTGCCAGCAGCCCCGAGGGGGGACAGATCCGTACAGATACGCAGTATTTT CASSPEGGQIRTDTQYF NA TRBJ2-3 TRBV7-2 NA
TGTGCCAGCAGCCCCTCCGAGCCTCAGGGATACAATGAGCAGTTCTTC CASSPSEPQGYNEQFF NA TRBJ2-1 TRBV5-4 NA
TGTGCCAGCAGCCTTAGGGGGAGTAGCCCCCCAGGTCAGTTCTTC CASSLRGSSPPGQFF NA TRBJ2-1 TRBV7-2 NA
TGTGCCAGCAGCTTAGTACAGGGGGCGGCTGGCTACACCTTC CASSLVQGAAGYTF TRBD1 TRBJ1-2 TRBV7-6 NA
TGTGCCAGCAGTTATGTCGGGGGGCGTAACTATGGCTACACCTTC CASSYVGGRNYGYTF NA TRBJ1-2 TRBV6-5 NA
TGCGCCAGCAGCTTGGGACAGGGCGGTGAAAAACTGTTTTTT CASSLGQGGEKLFF TRBD1 TRBJ1-4 TRBV5-1 NA
TGTGCCAGTAGTATTCGGGAGGGCTTCACAGATACGCAGTATTTT CASSIREGFTDTQYF TRBD2 TRBJ2-3 TRBV19 NA
TGTGCCTGGAGTCCCCGTCGAGACTCTGGAAACACCATATATTTT CAWSPRRDSGNTIYF NA TRBJ1-3 TRBV30 few
TGTGCCAGCAGCTTCGAGGGGGCATGGAACACCGGGGAGCTGTTTTTT CASSFEGAWNTGELFF TRBD1 TRBJ2-2 TRBV11-2 once
TGTGCCAGCAGGCTTCAGGGGGGCTATGGCTACACCTTC CASRLQGGYGYTF TRBD1 TRBJ1-2 TRBV28 NA
TGTGCCAGCAGCTTAAAGGGGGGGAATGAGCAGTTCTTC CASSLKGGNEQFF NA TRBJ2-1 TRBV7-3 NA
TGTGCCAGCAGCCCCTCCCCGGGACAGGGGACCTACGAGCAGTACTTC CASSPSPGQGTYEQYF TRBD1 TRBJ2-7 TRBV27 NA
TGTGCCAGTACCGACGGGGGGACAGGGGGCAAGAGCACCTTC CASTDGGTGGKSTF TRBD1 TRBJ1-2 TRBV19 NA
TGTGCCTGGAGTGGAGGGGGCCCCCATAATGAAAAACTGTTTTTT CAWSGGGPHNEKLFF TRBD1 TRBJ1-4 TRBV30 NA
TGTGCCGTAGCAGGGGGTCCTAATGAAAAACTGTTTTTT CAVAGGPNEKLFF TRBD1 TRBJ1-4 TRBV11-2 once
TGTGCCTGGAGTTTAACCGGGCCGGGGGAGACCCAGTACTTC CAWSLTGPGETQYF NA TRBJ2-5 TRBV30 NA
TGTGCCAGCAGGTTAGCGGGAGGCTACCCAGATACGCAGTATTTT CASRLAGGYPDTQYF TRBD2 TRBJ2-3 TRBV7-3 NA
TGTGCCAGCAGTTCTCCTGGGACAGGGAAATCACCCCTCCACTTT CASSSPGTGKSPLHF TRBD1 TRBJ1-6 TRBV28 NA
TGTGCCAGCAGCCGGGGGAGGAGGAGCACAGATACGCAGTATTTT CASSRGRRSTDTQYF NA TRBJ2-3 TRBV27 once
TGTGCCTGGAGTGGGGAGACCTACGAGCAGTACTTC CAWSGETYEQYF NA TRBJ2-7 TRBV30 once
TGTGCCAGCAGCCACAGTACGGGGTCATACACCGGGGAGCTGTTTTTT CASSHSTGSYTGELFF NA TRBJ2-2 TRBV27 few
TGTGCCAGTAGTATGCAAGGCCTCGGGACTGAAGCTTTCTTT CASSMQGLGTEAFF NA TRBJ1-1 TRBV19 NA